This entry features one TCR beta chain sequence. The antigen it recognizes is unknown. Base qualities are not recorded, but no much larger clone differs from it by a single base. The sample is drawn from a study of vaccination and CD4 T cells after COVID-19 (dated by TCRdb to between 2021 and 2024). A note on the overall study: Convalescent patients had a positive SARS-CoV-2 result on nasal swab PCR, and of these patients, under ten had mild disease and one had severe disease. In the convalescent cohort there were six males and four females, among whom were two Hispanic individuals, seven Caucasians, two Asians and one multiracial person. Two doses of either the Pfizer-BioNTech BNT162b2 vaccine (n=8) or the Moderna mRNA-1273 vaccine (n=2) were administered to participants. Post-COVID blood samples from convalescent patients were collected a median of about 110 days after diagnosis, with a range of roughly 30 to 170 days. The time from the second vaccine dose to post-vaccine blood sampling had a median of roughly 79 days and ranged from about 12 to 250 days. Culture stimuli were overlapping spike peptide pools from SARS-CoV-2 and from the common cold coronaviruses HCoV-NL63, HCoV-OC43 and HCoV-229E. Control cultures used a CEFX viral epitope pool as positive control, an HIV-1 Nef peptide pool as negative control, or no peptide. The spike-specific CD4+ TCR repertoire was compared before and after mRNA vaccination in nine to ten COVID-19 convalescent patients and a handful of infection-naive healthy vaccine recipients.

The germline V gene (reference sequence) yields LNHDA for CDR1 and SQIVND for CDR2. Deletion took 9 bases off V and 4 bases off J, with a span of 18 bases between the germline ends. Spanning cysteine to phenylalanine, the CDR3 consists of 14 amino acids. Only the CDR3 part of the read is kept: 42 bases, read in frame from the first base. What the work shows at the level of the full study, not this receptor alone: Among the post-vaccine SARS-CoV-2-reactive clones in convalescent patients, a median approximately 90% showed up only after vaccination, which suggests vaccine-specific priming. Nearly all vaccine-specific clones in convalescent patients (304 of 307) were mono-reactive for SARS-CoV-2 spike rather than cross-reactive with common cold coronaviruses. The median number of SARS-CoV-2-reactive clonotypes rose from about 19 after infection to around 40 after vaccination, but the change was not significant. Only a relatively small number of convalescent patients were included in the study, and early timepoints following natural infection were not analyzed.

The library relied on PCR. TCR sequencing of DNA from cultured CD4+ T cells used the Oncomine TCR Beta short-read assay at the Johns Hopkins FTIC core. The QIAamp micro DNA kit was used to extract genomic DNA from the cultured CD4+ T cells. Oncomine TCR Beta libraries made from cultured CD4+ T cells were pooled using unique dual indexes and sequenced on an Illumina iSeq 100. Regarding the original processing steps: Non-productive sequences were removed, and CDR3s that did not start with C, did not end with F or W, or were shorter than 7 amino acids were discarded. Antigen-specific clonotypes were identified using the MANAFEST web application through comparison of peptide-stimulated wells with reference and other culture wells. For a clone to be called positive, the clone needed an FDR below 0.05, an odds ratio above 5, and a productive frequency above 0.1% in at least two of three replicate wells. Clonotypes that were significantly expanded in both SARS-CoV-2 spike wells and at least one common cold coronavirus spike condition were defined as cross-reactive. CDR3 homology was assessed with Levenshtein distances (stringdist) and unrooted phylogenetic trees (ape) in R version 3.6.1. Through fastp at Q25 and MiXCR, TCRdb rebuilt clones from the public reads, retaining in-frame beta chains. When rows share a CDR3 protein, they turn into one entry using the most common DNA and genes. The V and J calls here are based on TCRdb, not the publication. Across this sample there are 4,000 to 6,500 distinct CDR3 sequences, with about 46% seen only once. Roughly 63% of the sample goes to the ten largest clones.

The treatment or condition label, as the study defines it: roughly ten-day PBMC culture with coronavirus spike peptide pools or control peptides (ViraFEST assay). To expand antigen-specific T cells with peptide pools and then pick out the expanded clonotypes through TCR sequencing, the study relied on the ViraFEST assay. The convalescent patients' positive SARS-CoV-2 PCR tests fell between March and December 2020, which was before the Alpha, Beta and Delta variants emerged in the United States. Each well held 2.2 million or so PBMCs cultured in IMDM containing approximately 5% human AB serum and 9 to 10 IU/ml IL-2, with approximately 9.2 ug/ml peptide pools added. Half of the culture medium was replaced with fresh IL-2-containing medium on days 3 and 7. After ten to eleven days of culture, CD4+ T cells were isolated by negative selection using the EasySep CD4+ T cell isolation kit. Ficoll-Paque Plus gradient centrifugation was used to isolate PBMCs from whole blood, and the isolated PBMCs were then either used fresh or cryopreserved at -140C. Culture conditions were generally each tested in triplicate wells.

This TCR was sampled from a human donor who had recovered from COVID-19. Sequenced input: CD4+ T cells from blood, cultured in vitro. The chain employs TRBV19 and TRBJ1-1; perhaps TRBD1 is the D gene, with 5 bases matching. The CDR3 reads as follows: CASLPGGGRTEAFF. The nucleotide sequence reads as follows: TGTGCCAGCCTCCCTGGGGGGGGACGCACTGAAGCTTTCTTT.